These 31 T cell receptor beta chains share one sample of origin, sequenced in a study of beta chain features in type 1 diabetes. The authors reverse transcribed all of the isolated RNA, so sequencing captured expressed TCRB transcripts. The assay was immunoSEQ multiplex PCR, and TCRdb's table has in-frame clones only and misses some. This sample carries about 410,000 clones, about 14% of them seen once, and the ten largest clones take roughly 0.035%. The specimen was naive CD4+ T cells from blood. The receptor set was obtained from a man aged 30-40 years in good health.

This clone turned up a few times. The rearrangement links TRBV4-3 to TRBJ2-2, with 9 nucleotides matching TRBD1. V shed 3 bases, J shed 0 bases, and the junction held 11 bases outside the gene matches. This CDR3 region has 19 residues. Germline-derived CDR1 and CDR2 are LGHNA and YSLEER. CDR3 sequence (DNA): TGCGCCAGCAGCCAGAGGACAGGGGCCTACCTCGCGAACACCGGGGAGCTGTTTTTT. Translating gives CASSQRTGAYLANTGELFF.

The CDR3 nucleotides are TGCGCCAGCAGCCAAGCCTCCGGGACGGTTTACAATGAGCAGTTCTTC. Its protein product is CASSQASGTVYNEQFF. The chain joins TRBV4-3 to TRBJ2-1, with D perhaps matching TRBD1 or TRBD2 (5 bases each). CDR3 length equals 16 residues. V was cut by 1 base and J by 4 bases, with 14 bases left in between. Germline V gene lookup returns CDR1 LGHNA and CDR2 YSLEER.

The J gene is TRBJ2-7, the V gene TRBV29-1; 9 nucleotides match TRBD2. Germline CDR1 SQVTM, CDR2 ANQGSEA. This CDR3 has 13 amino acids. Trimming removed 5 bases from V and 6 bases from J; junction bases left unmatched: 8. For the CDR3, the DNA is TGCAGCGTTTCGGCGGGAGGGTTGAGCGAGCAGTACGTC. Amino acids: CSVSAGGLSEQYV.

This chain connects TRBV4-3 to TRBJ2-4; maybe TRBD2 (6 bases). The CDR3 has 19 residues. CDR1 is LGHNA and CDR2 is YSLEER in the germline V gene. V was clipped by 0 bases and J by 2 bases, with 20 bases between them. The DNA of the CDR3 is TGCGCCAGCAGCCAAGAGGGACGCGGAGGGGCGCAGCCCAAAAACATTCAGTACTTC. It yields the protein CASSQEGRGGAQPKNIQYF.

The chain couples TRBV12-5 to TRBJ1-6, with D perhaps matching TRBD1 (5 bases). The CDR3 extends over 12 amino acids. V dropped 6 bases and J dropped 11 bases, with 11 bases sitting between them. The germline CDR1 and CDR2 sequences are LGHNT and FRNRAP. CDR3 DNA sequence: TGTGCTAGTGGAGGGGAGATCACACCCCTCCACTTT. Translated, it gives CASGGEITPLHF.

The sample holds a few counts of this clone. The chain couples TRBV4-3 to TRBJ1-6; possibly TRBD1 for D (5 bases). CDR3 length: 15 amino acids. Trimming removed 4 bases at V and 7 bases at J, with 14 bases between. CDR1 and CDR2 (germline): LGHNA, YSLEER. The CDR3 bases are TGCGCCAGCAGCCGAGGGGAGACTGAGAATTCACCCCTCCACTTT. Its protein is CASSRGETENSPLHF.

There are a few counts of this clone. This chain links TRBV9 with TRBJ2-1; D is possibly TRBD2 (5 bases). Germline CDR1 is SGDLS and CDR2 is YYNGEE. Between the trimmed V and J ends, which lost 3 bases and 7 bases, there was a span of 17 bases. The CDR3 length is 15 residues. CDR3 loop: CASSAAVVLRNEQFF. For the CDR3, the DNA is TGTGCCAGCAGCGCAGCGGTGGTTCTGCGGAATGAGCAGTTCTTC.

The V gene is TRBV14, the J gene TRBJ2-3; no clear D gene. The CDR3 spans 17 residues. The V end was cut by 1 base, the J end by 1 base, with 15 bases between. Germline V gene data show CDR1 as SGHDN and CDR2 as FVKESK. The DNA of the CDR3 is TGTGCCAGCAGCCAAGGAGGCCCGGGCCTAGGCACAGATACGCAGTATTTT. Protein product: CASSQGGPGLGTDTQYF. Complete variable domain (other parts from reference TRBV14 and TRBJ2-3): EAGVTQFPSHSVIEKGQTVTLRCDPISGHDNLYWYRRVMGKEIKFLLHFVKESKQDESGMPNNRFLAERTGGTYSTLKVQPAELEDSGVYFCASSQGGPGLGTDTQYFGPGTRLTVL.

The CDR3 sequence is CASSQETGGPAFF. The DNA for the CDR3 is TGCGCCAGCAGCCAAGAGACAGGGGGCCCAGCTTTCTTT. The chain combines TRBV4-3 with TRBJ1-1, with 10 bases identical to TRBD1. Germline CDR1 is LGHNA and CDR2 is YSLEER. Trimming removed 0 bases from V and 10 bases from J; junction bases left unmatched: 2. CDR3 length equals 13 residues.

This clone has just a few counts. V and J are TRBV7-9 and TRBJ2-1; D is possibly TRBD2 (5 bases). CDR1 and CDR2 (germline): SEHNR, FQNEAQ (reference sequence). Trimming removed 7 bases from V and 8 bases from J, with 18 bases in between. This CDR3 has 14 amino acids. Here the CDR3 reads CASTPPASKDEQFF. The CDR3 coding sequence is TGTGCCAGCACCCCGCCCGCTAGCAAGGATGAGCAGTTCTTC. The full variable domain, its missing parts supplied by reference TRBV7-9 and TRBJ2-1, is DTGVSQNPRHKITKRGQNVTFRCDPISEHNRLYWYRQTLGQGPEFLTYFQNEAQLEKSRLLSDRFSAERPKGSFSTLEIQRTEQGDSAMYLCASTPPASKDEQFFGPGTRLTVL.

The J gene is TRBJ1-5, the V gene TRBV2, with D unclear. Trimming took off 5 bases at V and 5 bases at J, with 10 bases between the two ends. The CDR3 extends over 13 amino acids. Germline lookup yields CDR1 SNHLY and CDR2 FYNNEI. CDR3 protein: CASSSVSYQPQHF. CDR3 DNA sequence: TGTGCCAGCAGTTCGGTCAGTTATCAGCCCCAGCATTTT.

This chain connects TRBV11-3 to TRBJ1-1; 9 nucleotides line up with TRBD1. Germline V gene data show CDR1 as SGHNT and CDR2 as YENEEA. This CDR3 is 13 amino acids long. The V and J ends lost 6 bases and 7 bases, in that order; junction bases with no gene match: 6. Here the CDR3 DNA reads TGTGCCAGCAGTCCGGGACAGGGCTTTGAAGCTTTCTTT. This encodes CASSPGQGFEAFF.

CDR3 sequence: CASSLGGADADTQYF. Here the CDR3 DNA reads TGTGCCAGCAGCCTCGGGGGGGCCGATGCAGATACGCAGTATTTT. This rearrangement joins TRBV7-9 to TRBJ2-3; 8 bases are a match to TRBD2. With 5 bases clipped from V and 4 bases from J, the junction kept 8 bases outside the gene matches. The CDR3 contains 15 residues. Germline lookup yields CDR1 SEHNR and CDR2 FQNEAQ (reference sequence).

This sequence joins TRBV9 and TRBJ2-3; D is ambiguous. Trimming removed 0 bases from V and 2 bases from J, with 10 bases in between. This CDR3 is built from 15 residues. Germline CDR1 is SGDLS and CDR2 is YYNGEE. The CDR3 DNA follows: TGTGCCAGCAGCGTAGGTAGTTCCCACACAGATACGCAGTATTTT. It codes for CASSVGSSHTDTQYF.

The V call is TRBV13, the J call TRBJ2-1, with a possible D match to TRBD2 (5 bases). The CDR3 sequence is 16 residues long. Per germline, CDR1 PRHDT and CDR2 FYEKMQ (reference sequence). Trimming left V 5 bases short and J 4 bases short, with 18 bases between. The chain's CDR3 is CASSASHRRGYNEQFF. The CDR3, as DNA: TGTGCCAGCAGCGCCTCCCACCGCCGCGGGTACAATGAGCAGTTCTTC.

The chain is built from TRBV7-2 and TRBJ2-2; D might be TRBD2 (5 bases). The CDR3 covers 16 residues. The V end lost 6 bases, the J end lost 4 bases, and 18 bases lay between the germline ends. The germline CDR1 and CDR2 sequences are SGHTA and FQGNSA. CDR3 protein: CASRSSSGLSTGELFF. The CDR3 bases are TGTGCCAGCAGGTCGTCTTCGGGGTTAAGCACCGGGGAGCTGTTTTTT.

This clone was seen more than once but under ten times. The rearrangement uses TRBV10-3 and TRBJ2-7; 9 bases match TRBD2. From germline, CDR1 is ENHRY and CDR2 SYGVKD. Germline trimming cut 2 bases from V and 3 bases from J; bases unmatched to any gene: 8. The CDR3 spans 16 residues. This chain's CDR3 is CAISEHGASGIYEQYV. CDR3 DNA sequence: TGTGCCATCAGTGAGCATGGGGCTAGCGGGATCTACGAGCAGTACGTC.

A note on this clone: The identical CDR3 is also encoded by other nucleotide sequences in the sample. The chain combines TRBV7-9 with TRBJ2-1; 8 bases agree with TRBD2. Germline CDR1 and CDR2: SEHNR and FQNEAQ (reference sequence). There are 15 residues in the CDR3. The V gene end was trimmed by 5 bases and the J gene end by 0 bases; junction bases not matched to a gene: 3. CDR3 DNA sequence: TGTGCCAGCAGCAGTAGCGGGACCTCCTACAATGAGCAGTTCTTC. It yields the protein CASSSSGTSYNEQFF.

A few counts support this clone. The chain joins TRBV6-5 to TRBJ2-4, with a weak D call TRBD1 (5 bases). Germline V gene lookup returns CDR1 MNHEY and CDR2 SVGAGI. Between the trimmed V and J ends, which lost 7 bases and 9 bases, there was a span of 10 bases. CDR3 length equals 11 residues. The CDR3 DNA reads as TGTGCCAGCACCAGGGAAGGCATTCAGTACTTC. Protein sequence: CASTREGIQYF.

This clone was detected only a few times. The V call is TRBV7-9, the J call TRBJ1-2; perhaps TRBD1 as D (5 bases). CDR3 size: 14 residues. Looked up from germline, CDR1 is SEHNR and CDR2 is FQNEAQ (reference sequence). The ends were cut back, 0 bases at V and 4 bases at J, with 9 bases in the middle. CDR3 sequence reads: CASSLATGRYGYTF. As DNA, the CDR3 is TGTGCCAGCAGCTTAGCGACGGGGCGCTATGGCTACACCTTC. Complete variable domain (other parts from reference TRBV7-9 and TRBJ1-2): DTGVSQNPRHKITKRGQNVTFRCDPISEHNRLYWYRQTLGQGPEFLTYFQNEAQLEKSRLLSDRFSAERPKGSFSTLEIQRTEQGDSAMYLCASSLATGRYGYTFGSGTRLTVV.

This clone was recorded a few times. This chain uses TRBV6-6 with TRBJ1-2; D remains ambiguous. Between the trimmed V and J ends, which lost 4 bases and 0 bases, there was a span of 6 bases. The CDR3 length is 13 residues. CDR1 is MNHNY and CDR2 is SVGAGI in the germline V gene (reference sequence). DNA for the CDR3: TGTGCCAGCAGTTCGACATCTAACTATGGCTACACCTTC. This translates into CASSSTSNYGYTF.

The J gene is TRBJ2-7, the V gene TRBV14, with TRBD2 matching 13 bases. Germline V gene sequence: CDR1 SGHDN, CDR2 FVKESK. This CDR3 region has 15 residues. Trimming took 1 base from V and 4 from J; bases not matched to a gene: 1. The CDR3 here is CASSQGLAGGYEQYF. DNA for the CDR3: TGTGCCAGCAGCCAAGGACTAGCGGGGGGATACGAGCAGTACTTC. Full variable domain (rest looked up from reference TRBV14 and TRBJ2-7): EAGVTQFPSHSVIEKGQTVTLRCDPISGHDNLYWYRRVMGKEIKFLLHFVKESKQDESGMPNNRFLAERTGGTYSTLKVQPAELEDSGVYFCASSQGLAGGYEQYFGPGTRLTVT.

CDR3 protein: CASSLTSGLAGGGEQYV. The CDR3 region has the DNA TGTGCCAGCAGCTTAACCTCGGGACTAGCGGGAGGAGGCGAGCAGTACGTC. The chain combines TRBV7-2 with TRBJ2-7; 15 positions agree with TRBD2. Germline V gene lookup returns CDR1 SGHTA and CDR2 FQGNSA. Trimming took 2 bases from V and 6 from J; bases not matched to a gene: 8. The length of the CDR3 is 17 residues.

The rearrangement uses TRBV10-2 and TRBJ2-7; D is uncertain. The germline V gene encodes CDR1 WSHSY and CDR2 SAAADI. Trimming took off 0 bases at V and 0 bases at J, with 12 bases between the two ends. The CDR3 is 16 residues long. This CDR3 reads CASSESGQALSYEQYF. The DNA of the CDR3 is TGCGCCAGCAGTGAGTCAGGTCAGGCGCTCTCCTACGAGCAGTACTTC.

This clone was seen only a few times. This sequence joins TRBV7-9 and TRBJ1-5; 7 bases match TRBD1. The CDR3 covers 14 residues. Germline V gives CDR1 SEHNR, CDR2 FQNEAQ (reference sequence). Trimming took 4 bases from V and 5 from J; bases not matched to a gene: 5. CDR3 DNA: TGTGCCAGCAGCTCGATAACAGGGGATCAGCCCCAGCATTTT. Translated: CASSSITGDQPQHF.

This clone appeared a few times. CDR3 residues: CARSRSGNTEAFF. The CDR3 region has the DNA TGTGCCCGTTCCCGGTCGGGGAACACTGAAGCTTTCTTT. V and J are TRBV2 and TRBJ1-1; D gene unclear. The V end lost 11 bases, the J end lost 1 base, and 14 bases lay between the germline ends. The CDR3 contains 13 residues. Germline CDR1 reads SNHLY; CDR2 reads FYNNEI.

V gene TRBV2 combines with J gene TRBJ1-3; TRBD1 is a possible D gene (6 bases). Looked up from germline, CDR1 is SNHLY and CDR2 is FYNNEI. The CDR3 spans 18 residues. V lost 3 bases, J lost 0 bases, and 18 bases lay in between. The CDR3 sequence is CASSEISTGWTSGNTIYF. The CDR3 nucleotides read TGTGCCAGCAGTGAGATCTCGACAGGTTGGACCTCTGGAAACACCATATATTTT.

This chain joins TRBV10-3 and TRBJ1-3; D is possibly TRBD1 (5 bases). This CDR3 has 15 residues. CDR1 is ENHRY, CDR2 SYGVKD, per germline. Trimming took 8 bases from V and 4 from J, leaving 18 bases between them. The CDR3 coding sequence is TGTGCCATCGCCGAACAGGACGCGAGAGGAAACACCATATATTTT. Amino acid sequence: CAIAEQDARGNTIYF.

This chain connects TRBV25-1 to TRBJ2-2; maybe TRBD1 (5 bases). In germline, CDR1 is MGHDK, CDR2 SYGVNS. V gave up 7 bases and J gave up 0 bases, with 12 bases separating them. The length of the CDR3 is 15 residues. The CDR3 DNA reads TGTGCCAGCACCCAGGACACTACGAACACCGGGGAGCTGTTTTTT. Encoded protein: CASTQDTTNTGELFF.

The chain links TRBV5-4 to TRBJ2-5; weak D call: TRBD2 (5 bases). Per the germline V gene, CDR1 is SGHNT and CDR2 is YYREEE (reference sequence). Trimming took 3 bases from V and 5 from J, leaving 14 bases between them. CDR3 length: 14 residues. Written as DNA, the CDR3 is TGTGCCAGCAGCTCCGAAGGCGGGTTGGAGACCCAGTACTTC. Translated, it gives CASSSEGGLETQYF.

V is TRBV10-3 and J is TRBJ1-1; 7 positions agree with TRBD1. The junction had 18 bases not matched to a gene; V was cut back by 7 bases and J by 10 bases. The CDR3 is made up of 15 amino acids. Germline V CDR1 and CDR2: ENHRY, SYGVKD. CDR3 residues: CAITREGTATEGAFF. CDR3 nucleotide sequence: TGTGCCATCACCAGAGAGGGGACAGCTACCGAGGGAGCTTTCTTT.